Shown below are 30 T cell receptor beta chains from a single sample sequenced in a study of PD-L1 blockade in urothelial cancer. The time point was: peripheral blood 6 weeks after treatment start. Assay used: immunoSEQ multiplex PCR; TCRdb lists only in-frame clones, some missing. The table lists 45,000 to 60,000 clones, approximately 90% of them singletons, with 2% to 3% in the top ten. The source material was PBMCs, sampled around atezolizumab (anti-PD-L1) treatment. These receptor sequences come from a man aged 55 to 70 with urothelial cancer.

J is TRBJ1-1 and V is TRBV9; the D gene is possibly TRBD1 (6 bases). This CDR3 has 16 residues. V was shortened by 4 bases and J by 0 bases, with 16 bases between the two germline ends. Germline V gene lookup returns CDR1 SGDLS and CDR2 YYNGEE. CDR3 amino acids: CASSSQEGGVNTEAFF. As DNA, the CDR3 is TGTGCCAGCAGCTCACAGGAAGGGGGAGTGAACACTGAAGCTTTCTTT.

This chain connects TRBV28 to TRBJ1-2; weak D call: TRBD1 (6 bases). CDR1 and CDR2 from the germline V gene are MDHEN and SYDVKM. V dropped 10 bases and J dropped 2 bases, with 8 bases sitting between them. The CDR3 loop spans 11 amino acids. CDR3 sequence reads: CATQGNYGYTF. The CDR3 region has the DNA TGTGCCACACAGGGCAACTATGGCTACACCTTC.

The chain has TRBV25-1 and TRBJ2-3; TRBD2 aligns across 10 bases. The germline gives CDR1 MGHDK, CDR2 SYGVNS. J gave up 2 bases and V 6 bases, and 8 bases lay outside the gene matches. The CDR3 loop spans 16 amino acids. CDR3 bases: TGTGCCAGCAGGCCACTAGCGGGGAGTTACACAGATACGCAGTATTTT. Translated: CASRPLAGSYTDTQYF.

This clone was recorded once. This chain connects TRBV5-6 to TRBJ2-5; the match to TRBD1 covers 9 bases. The CDR3 sequence is 15 residues long. Trimming removed 3 bases from V and 7 bases from J; junction bases left unmatched: 10. The germline V gene has CDR1 SGHDT and CDR2 YYEEEE. CDR3 in DNA: TGTGCCAGCAGCTCCCTGGGACAGGGAACTGGGACCCAGTACTTC. The encoded protein is CASSSLGQGTGTQYF.

The chain carries TRBV5-1 and TRBJ2-1; D not resolved. V lost 0 bases, J lost 2 bases, and 6 bases lay in between. CDR3 length: 14 residues. Germline V lookup: CDR1 SGHRS, CDR2 YFSETQ. The CDR3 region has the DNA TGCGCCAGCAGCTTGGGGCAGGCCTACAATGAGCAGTTCTTC. Amino acids: CASSLGQAYNEQFF.

This clone was found once. The rearrangement joins TRBV5-1 to TRBJ2-2, with TRBD2 matching 9 bases. This CDR3 has 18 amino acids. Germline V CDR1 and CDR2: SGHRS, YFSETQ. Trimming took 0 bases from V and 8 from J; bases not matched to a gene: 14. This chain's CDR3 is CASSLAGSLAGGPGELFF. DNA of the CDR3: TGCGCCAGCAGCTTGGCGGGGTCCCTGGCGGGAGGGCCAGGGGAGCTGTTTTTT.

The chain combines TRBV2 with TRBJ1-2; 7 bases are shared with TRBD1. There are 14 residues in the CDR3. Germline V gene lookup returns CDR1 SNHLY and CDR2 FYNNEI. J was trimmed by 4 bases and V by 7 bases; bases with no gene match: 9. CDR3 DNA sequence: TGTGCCAGCACCGCGGAACAGGGGTTCTATGGCTACACCTTC. Protein sequence: CASTAEQGFYGYTF.

The chain couples TRBV7-6 to TRBJ2-2; possibly TRBD2 for D (6 bases). CDR3 length equals 13 residues. Germline values: CDR1 SGHVS, CDR2 FNYEAQ. The CDR3 nucleotides are TGTGCTGGCCGACTAGGAAGCACCGGGGAGCTGTTTTTT. Its translation is CAGRLGSTGELFF. Together with reference TRBV7-6 and TRBJ2-2, the CDR3 gives the full variable domain: GAGVSQSPRYKVTKRGQDVALRCDPISGHVSLYWYRQALGQGPEFLTYFNYEAQQDKSGLPNDRFSAERPEGSISTLTIQRTEQRDSAMYRCAGRLGSTGELFFGEGSRLTVL.

The chain links TRBV7-8 to TRBJ2-7; D might be TRBD1 (5 bases). Germline V gene lookup returns CDR1 SGHVS and CDR2 FQNEAQ. This CDR3 region has 18 residues. V lost 1 base to trimming and J lost 0 bases, with 19 bases between them. CDR3 region: CASSLVAGKGIFSYEQYF. In DNA form, the CDR3 reads TGTGCCAGCAGCTTAGTAGCAGGGAAAGGGATCTTCTCCTACGAGCAGTACTTC.

The chain has TRBV5-6 and TRBJ1-4, with TRBD1 as a possible D gene (6 bases). CDR1 is SGHDT, CDR2 YYEEEE, per germline. CDR3 length equals 14 residues. V dropped 0 bases and J dropped 10 bases, with 13 bases sitting between them. The DNA of the CDR3 is TGTGCCAGCAGCTTGGCACAGGGTGGGGGAAAACTGTTTTTT. It codes for CASSLAQGGGKLFF.

This chain connects TRBV9 to TRBJ2-1, with 8 bases lining up with TRBD2. Germline CDR1 is SGDLS and CDR2 is YYNGEE. Trimming at V came to 0 bases and at J to 7 bases, leaving 6 bases not matched to a gene. This CDR3 contains 15 residues. The CDR3 spells CASSVEGLVGNEQFF. In DNA form, the CDR3 reads TGTGCCAGCAGCGTAGAGGGACTAGTCGGAAATGAGCAGTTCTTC.

This clone has only one observation. The gene calls are TRBV27 and TRBJ1-2, with D possibly matching TRBD1 (5 bases). Germline V gene lookup returns CDR1 MNHEY and CDR2 SMNVEV (reference sequence). The V gene lost 6 bases and the J gene lost 1 base, with 24 bases spanning the gap. The CDR3 is 18 residues long. CDR3 in DNA: TGTGCCAGCAGCTCGGGGGTAGTTGGGGAATTAGGTAACTATGGCTACACCTTC. This codes for CASSSGVVGELGNYGYTF.

V and J are TRBV18 and TRBJ1-1, with 9 bases aligning to TRBD1. Germline V CDR1 and CDR2: KGHSH, LQKENI. V dropped 1 base and J dropped 11; count of bases not matched to a gene: 2. The length of the CDR3 is 12 residues. Written as DNA, the CDR3 is TGTGCCAGCTCACCACAAGACAGGGGGGCTTTCTTT. Translation: CASSPQDRGAFF.

The chain is built from TRBV5-6 and TRBJ2-2; tentative D call: TRBD2 (6 bases). This CDR3 region has 17 residues. The germline V and J ends were trimmed by 0 bases and 4 bases, with 16 bases remaining between them. The germline V gene has CDR1 SGHDT and CDR2 YYEEEE. CDR3 DNA sequence: TGTGCCAGCAGCTTGGTGTCGGGAGTCCCCTTCACCGGGGAGCTGTTTTTT. It translates to CASSLVSGVPFTGELFF.

The chain combines TRBV14 with TRBJ2-2; D call uncertain. Germline CDR1 reads SGHDN; CDR2 reads FVKESK. The CDR3 is made up of 14 amino acids. The V and J ends lost 0 bases and 4 bases respectively, with 6 bases between them. The CDR3 sequence: CASSQEAGTGELFF. The CDR3 DNA follows: TGTGCCAGCAGCCAAGAAGCCGGCACCGGGGAGCTGTTTTTT. Variable domain in full (rest from reference TRBV14 and TRBJ2-2): EAGVTQFPSHSVIEKGQTVTLRCDPISGHDNLYWYRRVMGKEIKFLLHFVKESKQDESGMPNNRFLAERTGGTYSTLKVQPAELEDSGVYFCASSQEAGTGELFFGEGSRLTVL.

The chain has TRBV9 and TRBJ2-3, with D possibly TRBD1 on 5 matching bases. V was shortened by 2 bases and J by 2 bases, with 12 bases between the two germline ends. Per germline, CDR1 SGDLS and CDR2 YYNGEE. The CDR3 is 15 amino acids. CDR3 sequence: CASSVGARSTDTQYF. DNA for the CDR3: TGTGCCAGCAGCGTTGGGGCGCGGTCCACAGATACGCAGTATTTT.

The CDR3 DNA sequence: TGCGCCAGCAGCCAAGACCCGGGGAGGAGAATCTATGGCTACACCTTC. Protein: CASSQDPGRRIYGYTF. V is TRBV4-1 and J is TRBJ1-2; D remains ambiguous. CDR1 is MGHRA and CDR2 is YSYEKL in the germline V gene. Trimming took 0 bases from V and 4 from J, leaving 15 bases between them. The CDR3 contains 16 residues.

The chain carries TRBV18 and TRBJ1-5; 10 positions match TRBD1. There are 18 residues in the CDR3. Germline V CDR1 and CDR2: KGHSH, LQKENI. With 0 bases clipped from V and 3 bases from J, the junction kept 8 bases outside the gene matches. The CDR3 reads CASSPPGLTGGTNQPQHF. The CDR3, as DNA: TGTGCCAGCTCACCACCGGGTCTGACAGGGGGCACCAATCAGCCCCAGCATTTT.

V is TRBV5-1 and J is TRBJ2-2; a possible D gene is TRBD1 (5 bases). Germline CDR1 SGHRS, CDR2 YFSETQ. This CDR3 contains 13 residues. Trimming removed 0 bases at V and 5 bases at J, with 5 bases between. This CDR3 reads CASSLAGTGELFF. CDR3 nucleotides: TGCGCCAGCAGCTTGGCAGGGACCGGGGAGCTGTTTTTT.

V and J are TRBV6-1 and TRBJ2-7; 8 bases match TRBD1. CDR1 and CDR2 from the germline V gene are MNHNS and SASEGT. The length of the CDR3 is 15 residues. The trim removed 2 bases at V and 3 bases at J, leaving 6 bases unmatched. The CDR3 reads CASSEKATGGYEQYF. The CDR3 nucleotides read TGTGCCAGCAGTGAAAAAGCTACAGGGGGCTACGAGCAGTACTTC.

The chain is built from TRBV7-2 and TRBJ1-5; no clear D. CDR1 is SGHTA and CDR2 is FQGNSA in the germline V gene. The V and J ends lost 1 base and 5 bases respectively, with 6 bases between them. The CDR3 has 13 amino acids. In nucleotides, the CDR3 is TGTGCCAGCAGCTTAGGCCAGTATCAGCCCCAGCATTTT. Amino acids: CASSLGQYQPQHF.

V gene TRBV10-3 combines with J gene TRBJ1-2; perhaps TRBD1 as D (6 bases). Germline lookup yields CDR1 ENHRY and CDR2 SYGVKD. Trimming cost V 6 bases and J 2 bases, with 13 bases left between them. CDR3 length equals 14 residues. The CDR3 protein is CAIRPQGPNYGYTF. CDR3 sequence (DNA): TGTGCCATCAGGCCCCAGGGGCCGAACTATGGCTACACCTTC.

The chain couples TRBV18 to TRBJ2-6; 8 bases line up with TRBD1. The trim removed 3 bases at V and 2 bases at J, leaving 3 bases unmatched. The CDR3 runs to 16 residues. From germline, CDR1 is KGHSH and CDR2 LQKENI. The CDR3 sequence: CASSPGQVPGANVLTF. The CDR3 region has the DNA TGTGCCAGCTCACCGGGACAGGTGCCTGGGGCCAACGTCCTGACTTTC.

The chain uses TRBV5-8 and TRBJ2-1; TRBD2 matches 7 bases. V lost 4 bases and J lost 2; bases outside the gene matches: 6. The CDR3 totals 15 residues. Looked up from germline, CDR1 is SGHTS and CDR2 is YDEGEE. The DNA of the CDR3 is TGTGCCAGCAGCCCCAGAGGACTAGCCTACAATGAGCAGTTCTTC. Translating it yields CASSPRGLAYNEQFF.

The chain couples TRBV11-2 to TRBJ2-2; tentative D call: TRBD2 (6 bases). The CDR3 is 15 amino acids. Germline V gives CDR1 SGHAT, CDR2 FQNNGV. The V and J ends lost 4 bases and 6 bases respectively, with 15 bases between them. This CDR3 reads CASSYSPSEPGELFF. The CDR3 bases are TGTGCCAGCAGCTACTCTCCTAGCGAACCCGGGGAGCTGTTTTTT.

The chain combines TRBV5-5 with TRBJ1-1; 7 bases fit TRBD1. The CDR3 contains 16 residues. Germline lookup yields CDR1 SGHKS and CDR2 YYEKEE (reference sequence). The trim removed 1 base at V and 1 base at J, leaving 7 bases unmatched. This CDR3 reads CASSLSPTGRNTEAFF. Here the CDR3 DNA reads TGTGCCAGCAGCTTGAGTCCGACAGGGAGGAACACTGAAGCTTTCTTT.

The J gene is TRBJ2-2, the V gene TRBV11-1; D gene unclear. The V gene's germline CDR1 is SGHAT and CDR2 FQDESV (reference sequence). Trimming took off 2 bases at V and 4 bases at J, with 23 bases between the two ends. This CDR3 contains 19 residues. CDR3 loop: CASSLLLISSRGSTGELFF. The CDR3 nucleotides read TGTGCCAGCAGCTTACTCTTAATCTCCAGCAGAGGTAGCACCGGGGAGCTGTTTTTT.

The chain employs TRBV29-1 and TRBJ1-1, with 10 bases fitting TRBD1. This CDR3 has 18 residues. Germline V gene lookup returns CDR1 SQVTM and CDR2 ANQGSEA. Unmatched junction bases numbered 13, after V lost 3 bases and J lost 0 bases. CDR3 nucleotides: TGCAGCGTTGATGACTTACCGGACAGGGGGAACGTGAACACTGAAGCTTTCTTT. Its protein product is CSVDDLPDRGNVNTEAFF.

The chain combines TRBV5-6 with TRBJ2-7, with D possibly being TRBD2 (5 bases). Per the germline V gene, CDR1 is SGHDT and CDR2 is YYEEEE. The CDR3 loop spans 15 amino acids. Trimming left V 1 base short and J 0 bases short, with 11 bases between. Here the CDR3 DNA reads TGTGCCAGCAGCTTGTTTTGGGCGGGCTCCTACGAGCAGTACTTC. It translates to CASSLFWAGSYEQYF.

The CDR3 region is CASSSSGQNTEAFF. For the CDR3, the DNA is TGCGCCAGCAGCTCTTCCGGACAGAACACTGAAGCTTTCTTT. The J gene is TRBJ1-1, the V gene TRBV5-1, with a possible D match to TRBD1 (5 bases). CDR3 size: 14 residues. The V end was cut by 3 bases, the J end by 1 base, with 10 bases between. CDR1 is SGHRS, CDR2 YFSETQ, per germline.